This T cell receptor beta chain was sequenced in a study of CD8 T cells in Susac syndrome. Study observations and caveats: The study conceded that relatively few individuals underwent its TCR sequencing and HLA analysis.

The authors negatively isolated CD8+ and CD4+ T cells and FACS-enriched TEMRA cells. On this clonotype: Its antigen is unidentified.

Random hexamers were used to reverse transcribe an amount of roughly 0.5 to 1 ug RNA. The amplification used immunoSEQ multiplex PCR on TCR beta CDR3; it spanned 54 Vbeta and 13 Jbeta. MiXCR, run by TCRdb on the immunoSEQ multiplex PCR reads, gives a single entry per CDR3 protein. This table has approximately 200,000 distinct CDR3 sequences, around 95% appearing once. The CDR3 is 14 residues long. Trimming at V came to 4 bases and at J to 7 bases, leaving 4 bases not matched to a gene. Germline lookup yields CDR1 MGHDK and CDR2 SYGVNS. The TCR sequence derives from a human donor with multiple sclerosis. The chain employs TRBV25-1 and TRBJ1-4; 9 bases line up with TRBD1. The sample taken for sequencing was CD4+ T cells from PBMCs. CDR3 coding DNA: TGTGCCAGCAGTGTTACAGGGGGCGGTGAAAAACTGTTTTTT. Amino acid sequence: CASSVTGGGEKLFF. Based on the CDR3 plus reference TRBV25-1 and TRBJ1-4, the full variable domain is EADIYQTPRYLVIGTGKKITLECSQTMGHDKMYWYQQDPGMELHLIHYSYGVNSTEKGDLSSESTVSRIRTEHFPLTLESARPSHTSQYLCASSVTGGGEKLFFGSGTQLSVL.